Listed below are T cell receptor beta chains from one sample, sequenced in a study of T-cell memory formation after mild COVID-19. One entry per CDR3 protein results from TCRdb running MiXCR on the 5' RACE reads. The profile shows 150,000 to 200,000 distinct CDR3 sequences, about 20% of them singletons. The sequencing input was PBMCs or a T cell subset sorted from them (not recorded which). These receptors came from an adult woman who had mild COVID-19 (a few samples of this study predate the infection). Cell type and time point are not known. The CDR3 runs from the conserved cysteine through the conserved F or W. The order of the fields is D gene, clone size, V gene, J gene, CDR3 protein, CDR3 DNA. D genes are given only for firm matches. Size values are once, few and many counts, or a class for expanded clones, and some rows have none.

NA	NA	TRBV29-1	TRBJ1-1	CSVSSGETEAFF	TGCAGCGTTTCTTCAGGGGAAACTGAAGCTTTCTTT
TRBD1	few	TRBV11-2	TRBJ1-2	CASSPEAGGYGYTF	TGTGCCAGCAGCCCGGAGGCAGGGGGCTATGGCTACACCTTC
TRBD2	NA	TRBV24-1	TRBJ2-2	CATTGGLGGELFF	TGTGCCACCACGGGGGGGCTCGGCGGGGAGCTGTTTTTT
TRBD2	NA	TRBV6-2/TRBV6-3	TRBJ2-7	CASSYPLAGGEQYF	TGTGCCAGCAGTTATCCACTAGCGGGTGGAGAGCAGTACTTC
NA	NA	TRBV28	TRBJ1-2	CASSKGMNDGYTF	TGTGCCAGCTCTAAGGGGATGAATGATGGCTACACCTTC
NA	NA	TRBV7-9	TRBJ1-1	CASSFAGVEAVF	TGTGCCAGCAGCTTCGCAGGGGTTGAAGCGGTCTTT
NA	many	TRBV7-3	TRBJ2-3	CASSFEGSTDTQYF	TGTGCCAGCAGTTTTGAGGGAAGCACAGATACGCAGTATTTT
NA	few	TRBV29-1	TRBJ2-7	CSVAHSYEQYF	TGCAGCGTTGCACACTCCTACGAGCAGTACTTC
TRBD1	few	TRBV27	TRBJ2-3	CASSSGTGAATDTQYF	TGTGCCAGCAGTTCCGGGACAGGTGCGGCCACAGATACGCAGTATTTT
NA	many	TRBV6-1	TRBJ1-5	CASSEREAEPQHF	TGTGCCAGCAGTGAGCGGGAGGCAGAGCCCCAGCATTTT
TRBD2	NA	TRBV7-8	TRBJ2-2	CASSLAQLAGGPDTWELFF	TGTGCCAGCAGCTTAGCTCAACTAGCGGGGGGGCCGGACACCTGGGAGCTGTTTTTT
NA	few	TRBV25-1	TRBJ2-3	CASSRARTQYF	TGTGCCAGCAGTCGAGCACGGACGCAGTATTTT
TRBD1	many	TRBV4-1	TRBJ2-7	CASSQGTGGTYEQYF	TGCGCCAGCAGCCAAGGGACAGGGGGAACCTACGAGCAGTACTTC
NA	NA	TRBV30	TRBJ2-3	CAWSVGEDTQYF	TGTGCCTGGAGTGTAGGAGAAGATACGCAGTATTTT
TRBD1	NA	TRBV12-3/TRBV12-4	TRBJ1-3	CASSPQGDGNTIYF	TGTGCCAGCAGTCCTCAGGGGGATGGAAACACCATATATTTT
NA	few	TRBV5-4	TRBJ1-5	CASSLLDQPQHF	TGTGCCAGCAGCTTATTGGATCAGCCCCAGCATTTT